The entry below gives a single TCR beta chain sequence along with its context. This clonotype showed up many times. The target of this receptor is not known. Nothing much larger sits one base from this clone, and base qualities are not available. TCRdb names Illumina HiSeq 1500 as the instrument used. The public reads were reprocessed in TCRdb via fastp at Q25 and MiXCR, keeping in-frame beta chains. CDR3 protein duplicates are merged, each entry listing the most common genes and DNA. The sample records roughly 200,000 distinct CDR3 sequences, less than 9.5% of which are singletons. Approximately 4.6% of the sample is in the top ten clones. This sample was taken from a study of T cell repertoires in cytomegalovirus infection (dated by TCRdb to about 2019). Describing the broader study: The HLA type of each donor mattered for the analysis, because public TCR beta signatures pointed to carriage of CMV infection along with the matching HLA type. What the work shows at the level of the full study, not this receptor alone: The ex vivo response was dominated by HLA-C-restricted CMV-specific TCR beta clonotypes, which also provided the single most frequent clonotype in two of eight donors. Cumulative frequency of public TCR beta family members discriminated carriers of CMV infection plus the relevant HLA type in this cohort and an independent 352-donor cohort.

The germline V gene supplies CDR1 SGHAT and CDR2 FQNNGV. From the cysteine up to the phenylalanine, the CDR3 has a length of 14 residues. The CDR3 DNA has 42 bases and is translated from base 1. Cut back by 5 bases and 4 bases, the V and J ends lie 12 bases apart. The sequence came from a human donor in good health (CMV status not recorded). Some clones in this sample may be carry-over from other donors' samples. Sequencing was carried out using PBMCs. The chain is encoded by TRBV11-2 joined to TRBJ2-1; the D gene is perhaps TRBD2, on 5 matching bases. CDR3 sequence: CASSAPGGYNEQFF. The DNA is TGTGCCAGCAGCGCCCCAGGAGGATACAATGAGCAGTTCTTC. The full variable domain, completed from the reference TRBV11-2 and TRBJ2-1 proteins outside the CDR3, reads EAGVAQSPRYKIIEKRQSVAFWCNPISGHATLYWYQQILGQGPKLLIQFQNNGVVDDSQLPKDRFSAERLKGVDSTLKIQPAKLEDSAVYLCASSAPGGYNEQFFGPGTRLTVL.